The text below deals with one TCR beta chain. Its antigen is as yet unknown. J was trimmed by 3 bases and V by 4 bases; bases with no gene match: 7. Germline lookup yields CDR1 MDHEN and CDR2 SYDVKM. CDR3 length: 16 residues. Amplification used 60 Vbeta primers and 13 Jbeta primers. The assay was immunoSEQ multiplex PCR, and TCRdb's table has in-frame clones only and misses some. The sample consists of 150,000 to 200,000 clones, 75% of them appearing once. This specimen belongs to a study of cytomegalovirus exposure and HLA in healthy donors. General study results and limits: Most subjects had HLA-A and HLA-B alleles reportedly predicted accurately by TCR beta sequences. Association with HLA alleles at 0.05 false discovery rate was found for 16,951 TCR beta sequences in a later analysis.

The chain employs TRBV28 and TRBJ2-7; TRBD2 matches 12 bases. This TCR was sampled from a male donor in good health and CMV-seronegative. The sample was PBMCs. The CDR3 sequence: CASSSRLAGGVYEQYF. The CDR3 region has the DNA TGTGCCAGCAGTTCCCGCCTAGCGGGAGGGGTCTACGAGCAGTACTTC.